This T cell receptor (beta chain) was captured by sequencing in a study of shared clonotypes between healthy human individuals (dated by TCRdb to the early 2020s). Study-level background: The cohort included a few men and a couple of women between 18 and 49 years of age. For each donor, CD4 naive and CD4 memory were each given three plates, CD8 naive was given two plates, and CD8 memory was given one plate. Blood TCR repertoires of several healthy adults were deeply sequenced to estimate repertoire size and the extent of clonotype sharing between individuals. To increase sequencing depth and limit assay-specific biases, TCR repertoire library preparation and sequencing were carried out by different laboratories using diverse techniques. Leukapheresis yielded between about 0.85 and 9.5 billion PBMCs per donor. Overall study outcomes, separate from this receptor: Pairwise subsampling indicated that sequencing depth was expected to affect the degree of clonotype sharing among donors. Because the study included only a small number of donors, the genetic and exposure-history diversity represented was limited. Across several donors, about 5.2% of naive CD4, roughly 3.5% of naive CD8, 2.3% of memory CD4, and approximately 0.4% of memory CD8 clonotypes were shared. Even with the large sequencing depth, rarefaction of the sorted-subset datasets indicated that sequencing was incomplete. Naive subsets generally had larger estimated clonotype richness than memory subsets did. Clonotypes shared by all four sorted-subset donors showed higher generation probabilities than non-shared clonotypes. Sampling was restricted to blood, and TCR repertoires in tissue are likely to differ from TCR repertoires in blood.

TCR CDR3 regions were amplified from genomic DNA by multiplex PCR using the deep immunoSEQ assay. For each cell subset, the extracted genomic DNA was distributed evenly across all wells of several immunoSEQ 96-well plates, and each plate served as one replicate. For sorted subsets, each replicate PCR was loaded with 200 to 250 ng genomic DNA, equivalent to 25,000 to 30,000 T cell genomes. The purified libraries were quantified using a Qubit 3.0 fluorometer, sized with a Bioanalyzer 2100, and then quantified again using the KAPA Library Quantification kit. Each immunoSEQ 96-well plate was sequenced on its own single-read 150-cycle Illumina NextSeq 550 flow cell. Turning to the authors' computational methods: Because the immunoSEQ output held only junctional sequences and lacked quality scores, the filtering could not match the filtering applied to full-length reads. Sequences were annotated with PyIR, a Python wrapper for IgBLAST v1.9, using IMGT germline references to assign V/J genes and CDR3. Reads with weak V/J assignments (E-value above 1e-6), missing CDR3, stop codons, out-of-frame junctions, or ambiguous translated residues were removed. V3J clonotypes were defined as sequences sharing an identical inferred V gene, J gene, and CDR3 amino acid sequence. To compute the percentage overlap between repertoires, the number of shared unique clonotypes was divided by the size of the smaller repertoire. RTK rarefaction, the Chao1 estimator, and Recon v2.1 estimates of unobserved clonotypes were used to assess repertoire richness. Generation probabilities for all TCRbeta clonotypes obtained by the gDNA method from a handful of donors were computed using OLGA. TCRdb provides this immuneACCESS table in a form limited to in-frame rearrangements. Some clones are lacking; in checked studies, under half of them reflect an unresolved V gene, and why the rest are absent is not known. V, J and clone size are taken as reported in that table, and D and trimming were inferred from the DNA itself. The table for this sample lists approximately 1.5 million clones; 95% to 99% of them were counted only once. The biggest ten clones account for around 0.47% of the sample.

Worth noting for this clone: The antigen it recognizes is unknown. The sample holds no much larger clone one base away, and base qualities are not on file.

V and J lose 5 bases and 6 bases, and a span of 8 bases separates them. The CDR3 spans 11 residues, from the cysteine through the phenylalanine. Solely the CDR3 DNA is kept, with 33 bases framed from the first base. In the germline V gene (reference sequence), CDR1 corresponds to WNHNN and CDR2 to SYGVQD. Healthy HIV-negative adults with no recently reported acute infections or vaccinations were included as donors. Only Caucasian adults living in Nashville, Tennessee, USA were represented among the donors. CD4+ T cells were enriched through magnetic negative selection, after which naive cells were positively selected on CD45RA and the remaining negative fraction served as the memory subset. Blood was collected by leukapheresis, and PBMCs were isolated by Ficoll-Histopaque density gradient centrifugation and then cryopreserved in liquid nitrogen vapor phase. Analytical flow cytometry was used to check the purity and quantity of each magnetically sorted T cell population. From each sorted fraction, genomic DNA was isolated and quantified by UV absorbance on a Nanodrop 2000c.

The V and J genes are TRBV10-1 and TRBJ2-7; TRBD1 could be the D gene, as 6 bases match. The sequenced sample was naive CD4+ T cells sorted from blood. According to the study, the label for this sample's cell subset or site signals: CD45RA+ positively selected. This TCR was recovered from a man younger than 45 in good health. The base sequence is TGCGCCAGCAGTACAGGGTTCGAGCAGTACTTC. It encodes CASSTGFEQYF.